Below are 6 T cell receptor beta chains sequenced from a single sample in a study of T-cell memory formation after mild COVID-19. TCRdb used MiXCR to reprocess the 5' RACE reads, holding one entry per CDR3 protein. The sample lists some 440,000 distinct CDR3 sequences, nearly 25% occurring once. The specimen sequenced was PBMCs or a T cell subset sorted from them (not recorded which). The receptors derive from an adult woman who had mild COVID-19 (a few samples of this study predate the infection). Cell type and time point are not known.

In this sample, this clonotype turned up once. The rearrangement links TRBV5-5 to TRBJ1-5, with 7 bases that match TRBD1. Germline V CDR1 and CDR2: SGHKS, YYEKEE (reference sequence). The CDR3 consists of 16 residues. Trimming took 4 bases from V and 1 from J; bases not matched to a gene: 8. The CDR3 spells CASSLGQSRSNQPQHF. CDR3 nucleotides: TGTGCCAGCAGCCTGGGACAGTCCAGGAGCAATCAGCCCCAGCATTTT.

This clonotype was seen a handful of times. The chain recombines TRBV20-1 with TRBJ2-3; weak D call: TRBD1 (5 bases). Per germline, CDR1 DFQATT and CDR2 SNEGSKA (reference sequence). V shed 3 bases and J shed 1 base, with 17 bases lying between them. This CDR3 comprises 16 residues. The CDR3 DNA follows: TGCAGTGCTAGCGCTAAGGGTGGGGCGGGCACAGATACGCAGTATTTT. Encoded protein: CSASAKGGAGTDTQYF.

This clonotype was seen a handful of times. The chain couples TRBV14 to TRBJ2-1; D tentatively reads TRBD1 or TRBD2 (5 bases each). CDR1 and CDR2 (germline): SGHDN, FVKESK. The ends were cut back, 2 bases at V and 1 base at J, with 15 bases in the middle. The CDR3 consists of 17 residues. In nucleotides, the CDR3 is TGTGCCAGCAGCCAATTAGCCGGGACGGCATCCTACAATGAGCAGTTCTTC. It translates to CASSQLAGTASYNEQFF. Looking up the rest from reference TRBV14 and TRBJ2-1 gives the full variable domain: EAGVTQFPSHSVIEKGQTVTLRCDPISGHDNLYWYRRVMGKEIKFLLHFVKESKQDESGMPNNRFLAERTGGTYSTLKVQPAELEDSGVYFCASSQLAGTASYNEQFFGPGTRLTVL.

This clonotype has more than one count but fewer than ten. Here the CDR3 DNA reads TGTGCTGGGAGGGTCGCGGCTAGCACAGATACGCAGTATTTT. It specifies CAGRVAASTDTQYF. The J gene is TRBJ2-3, the V gene TRBV30; 7 bases map to TRBD2. Germline V gives CDR1 GTSNPN, CDR2 SVGIG (reference sequence). The CDR3 loop spans 14 amino acids.

This chain connects TRBV29-1 to TRBJ2-1, with a tentative D call TRBD2 (6 bases). Germline V gene data show CDR1 as SQVTM and CDR2 as ANQGSEA. The CDR3 runs to 14 residues. V lost 4 bases and J lost 4, with 14 bases in between. CDR3 residues: CSVVSGRRYNEQFF. Written as DNA, the CDR3 is TGCAGCGTTGTAAGTGGGAGGCGGTACAATGAGCAGTTCTTC.

The chain uses TRBV4-1 and TRBJ1-2, with 7 nucleotides matching TRBD1. The CDR3 is made up of 16 amino acids. V shed 3 bases, J shed 0 bases, and the junction held 7 bases outside the gene matches. Germline CDR1 reads MGHRA; CDR2 reads YSYEKL. The CDR3: CASSQKQGLANYGYTF. CDR3 bases: TGCGCCAGCAGCCAGAAACAGGGGTTAGCTAACTATGGCTACACCTTC.